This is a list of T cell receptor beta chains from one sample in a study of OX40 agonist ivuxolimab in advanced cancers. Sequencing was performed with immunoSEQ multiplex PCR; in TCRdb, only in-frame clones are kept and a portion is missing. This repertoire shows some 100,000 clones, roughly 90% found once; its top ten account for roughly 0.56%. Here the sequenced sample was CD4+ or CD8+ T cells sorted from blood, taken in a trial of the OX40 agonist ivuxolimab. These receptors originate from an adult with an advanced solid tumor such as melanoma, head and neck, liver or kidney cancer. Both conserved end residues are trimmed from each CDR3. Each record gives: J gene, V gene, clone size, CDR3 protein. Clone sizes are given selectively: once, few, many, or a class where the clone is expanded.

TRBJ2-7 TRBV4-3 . ASSQPIGGVPVYEQY
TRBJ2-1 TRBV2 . ASSRSLNNEQF
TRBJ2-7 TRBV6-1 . ASSGGTGGAYEQY
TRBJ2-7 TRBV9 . ASSGASLGDEQY
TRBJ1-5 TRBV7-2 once ASSFTGLNQPQH
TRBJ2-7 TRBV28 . ASSLWGKTSAKPYEQY
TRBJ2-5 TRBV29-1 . SVFGTGLQETQY
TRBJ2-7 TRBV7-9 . ASSPPGTPYEQY
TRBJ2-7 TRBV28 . ASSPNEFQY
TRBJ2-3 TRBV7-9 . ASSLLGQRDTQY
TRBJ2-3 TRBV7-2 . ASSLDGSTDRGTEY
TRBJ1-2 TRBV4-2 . ASSQDRDRGRFYGYT
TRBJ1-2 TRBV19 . ASSSSSLTNYGYT
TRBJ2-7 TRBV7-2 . ASSLVSAGASYEQY
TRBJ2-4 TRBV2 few ASSERALAKNIQY
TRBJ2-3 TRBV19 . ASSSAITQY
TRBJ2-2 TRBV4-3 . ASSHWDRDTGELF
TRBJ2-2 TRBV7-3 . ASSSSGGTNTGELF
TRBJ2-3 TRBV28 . ASKGTSGVDTQY
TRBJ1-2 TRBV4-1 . ASSQAQGSYGYT
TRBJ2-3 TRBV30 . AWQTGLVTDTQY
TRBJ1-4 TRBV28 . ASSLQGATNEKLF
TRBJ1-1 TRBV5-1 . ASSLGPAKRNTEAF
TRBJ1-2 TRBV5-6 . ASTPRWGTYGYT
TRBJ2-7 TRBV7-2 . ASSWNGDEQY
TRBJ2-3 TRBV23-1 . ASSIPDTQY
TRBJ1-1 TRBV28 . ASSWQGNTEAF
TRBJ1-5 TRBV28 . ASSSPLNQPQH
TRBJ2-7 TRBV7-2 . ASSLGSQGSLEQY
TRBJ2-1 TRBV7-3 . ASSFPTSGSVNEQF
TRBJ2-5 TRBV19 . ASSITERYQETQY
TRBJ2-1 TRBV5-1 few ASSLEGNEQF
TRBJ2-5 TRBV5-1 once ASRQDRIQETQY
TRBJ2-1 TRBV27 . ASSPPSGRPTNEQF
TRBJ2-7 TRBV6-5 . ASSYEGAEQY
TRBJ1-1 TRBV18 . ASSPFPGGNTEAF
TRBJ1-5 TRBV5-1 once ASSTLPPDRGNQPQH
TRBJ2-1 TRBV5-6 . ASGLGRPYNEQF